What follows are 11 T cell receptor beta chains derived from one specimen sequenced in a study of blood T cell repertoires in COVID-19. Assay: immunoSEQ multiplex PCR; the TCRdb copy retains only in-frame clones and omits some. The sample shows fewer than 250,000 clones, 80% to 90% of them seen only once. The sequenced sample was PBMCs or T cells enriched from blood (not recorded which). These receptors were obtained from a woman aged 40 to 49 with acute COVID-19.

The CDR3 loop is CASSFGTGGGSGELFF. CDR3 coding DNA: TGTGCCAGCAGTTTCGGGACAGGGGGTGGGTCCGGGGAGCTGTTTTTT. V usage is TRBV27 and J usage is TRBJ2-2; 11 bases are a match to TRBD1. J gave up 6 bases and V 3 bases, and 6 bases lay outside the gene matches. The CDR3 contains 16 residues. Germline CDR1 is MNHEY and CDR2 is SMNVEV (reference sequence).

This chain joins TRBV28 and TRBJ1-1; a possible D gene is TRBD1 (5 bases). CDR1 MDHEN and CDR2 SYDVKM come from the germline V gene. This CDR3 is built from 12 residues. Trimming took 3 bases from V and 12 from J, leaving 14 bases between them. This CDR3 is CASSFGQGGTFF. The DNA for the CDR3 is TGTGCCAGCAGTTTTGGTCAGGGAGGGACTTTCTTT.

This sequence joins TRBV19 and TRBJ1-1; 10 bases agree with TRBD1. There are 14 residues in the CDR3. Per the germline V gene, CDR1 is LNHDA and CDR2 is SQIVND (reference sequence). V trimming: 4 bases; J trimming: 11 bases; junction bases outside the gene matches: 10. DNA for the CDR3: TGTGCCAGTAGTAGACCTTCCGGGACAGGGGAGGCTTTCTTT. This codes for CASSRPSGTGEAFF.

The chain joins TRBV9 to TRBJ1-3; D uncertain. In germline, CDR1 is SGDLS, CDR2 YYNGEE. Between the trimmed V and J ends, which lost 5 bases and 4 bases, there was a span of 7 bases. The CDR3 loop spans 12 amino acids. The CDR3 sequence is CASSLQGNTIYF. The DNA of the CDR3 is TGTGCCAGCAGTTTACAGGGAAACACCATATATTTT.

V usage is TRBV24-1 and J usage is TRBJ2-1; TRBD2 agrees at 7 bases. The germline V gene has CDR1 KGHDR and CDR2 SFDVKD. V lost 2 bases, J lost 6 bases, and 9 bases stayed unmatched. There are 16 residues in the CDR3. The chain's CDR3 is CATSDSASGGSNEQFF. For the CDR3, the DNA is TGTGCCACCAGTGATTCCGCTAGCGGAGGGAGCAATGAGCAGTTCTTC.

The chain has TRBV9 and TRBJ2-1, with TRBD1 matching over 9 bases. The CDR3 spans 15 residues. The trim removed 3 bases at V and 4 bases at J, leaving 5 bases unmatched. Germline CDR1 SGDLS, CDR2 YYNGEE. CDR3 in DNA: TGTGCCAGCAGCGCGGGACAGGGAACGTACAATGAGCAGTTCTTC. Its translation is CASSAGQGTYNEQFF. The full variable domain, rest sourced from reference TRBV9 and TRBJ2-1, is DSGVTQTPKHLITATGQRVTLRCSPRSGDLSVYWYQQSLDQGLQFLIQYYNGEERAKGNILERFSAQQFPDLHSELNLSSLELGDSALYFCASSAGQGTYNEQFFGPGTRLTVL.

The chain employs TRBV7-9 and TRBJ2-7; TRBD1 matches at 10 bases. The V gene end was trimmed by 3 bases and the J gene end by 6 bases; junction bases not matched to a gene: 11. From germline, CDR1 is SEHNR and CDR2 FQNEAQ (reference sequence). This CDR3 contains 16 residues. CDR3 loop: CASSLGQGFSMGEQYF. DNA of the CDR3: TGTGCCAGCAGCTTGGGACAGGGGTTTTCGATGGGCGAGCAGTACTTC.

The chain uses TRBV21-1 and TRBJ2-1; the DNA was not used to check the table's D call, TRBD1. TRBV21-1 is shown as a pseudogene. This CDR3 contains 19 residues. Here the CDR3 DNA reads TGTGCCAGCATCATACCGGGACAGGGCATCCTGTTCTCCTACAATGAGCAGTTCTTC. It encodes CASIIPGQGILFSYNEQFF.

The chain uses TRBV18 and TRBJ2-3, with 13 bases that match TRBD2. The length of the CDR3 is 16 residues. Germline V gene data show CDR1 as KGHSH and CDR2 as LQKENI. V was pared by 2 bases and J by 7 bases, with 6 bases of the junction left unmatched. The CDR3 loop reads CASSPRLAGGGYTQYF. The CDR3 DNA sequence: TGTGCCAGCTCACCAAGACTAGCGGGAGGCGGGTATACGCAGTATTTT.

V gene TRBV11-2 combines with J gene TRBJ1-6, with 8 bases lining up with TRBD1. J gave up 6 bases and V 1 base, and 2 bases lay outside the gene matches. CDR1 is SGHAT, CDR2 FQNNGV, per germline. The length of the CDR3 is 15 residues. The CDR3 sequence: CASSLGTGLNSPLHF. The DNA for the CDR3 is TGTGCCAGCAGCTTAGGGACAGGGCTTAATTCACCCCTCCACTTT.

CDR3 DNA: TGTGCCAGCAGGGGGAGGGGACGAACGGGTGAGCAGTTCTTC. It codes for CASRGRGRTGEQFF. V usage is TRBV25-1 and J usage is TRBJ2-1; the match to TRBD2 covers 7 bases. In germline, CDR1 is MGHDK, CDR2 SYGVNS. Germline trimming cut 6 bases from V and 9 bases from J; bases unmatched to any gene: 11. The CDR3 has 14 residues.